The source of this T cell receptor (beta chain) is a study of blood T cells in healthy people across ages. The V gene's germline CDR1 is SQVTM and CDR2 ANQGSEA. J gave up 4 bases and V 1 base, and 1 base lay outside the gene matches. The CDR3 has 12 residues. Primers used in a second PCR of about 7 to 12 cycles were a sample-barcoded 5' primer and a J-beta primer mix. TCRdb reprocessed the 5' RACE reads via MiXCR and lists one record per CDR3 protein. The table has hundreds of thousands of distinct CDR3 sequences, approximately 25% seen once. Researchers report isolating at least 6.5 million PBMCs per sample. This clonotype came up a few times. Its antigen is still unknown. Study-level findings and limits: The lack of PBMC sorting stopped any conclusive naive versus antigen-experienced comparison.

These data were also reused for a study on T cells of mothers and their children.

Input material: blood. The rearrangement joins TRBV29-1 to TRBJ2-7, with 7 bases identical to TRBD2. This TCR came from a boy aged 5-17 years in good health. The CDR3 here is CSVEGSGYEQYF. Written as DNA, the CDR3 is TGCAGCGTTGAAGGTAGCGGGTACGAGCAGTACTTC.